What follows are 28 T cell receptor beta chains derived from one specimen sequenced in a study of blood T cell repertoires in COVID-19. TCRdb's copy holds only in-frame clones and misses some; the assay was immunoSEQ multiplex PCR. The sample records about 59,000 clones, 65% to 80% being singletons. The sample consisted of peripheral blood. The source is a human donor in a cohort sampled during active COVID-19.

The J gene is TRBJ1-1, the V gene TRBV7-2, with a possible D match to TRBD1 (6 bases). V lost 6 bases to trimming and J lost 1 base, with 12 bases between them. This CDR3 comprises 14 residues. The germline gives CDR1 SGHTA, CDR2 FQGNSA. CDR3 DNA: TGTGCCAGCAGTACAGGGCCGGCGAACACTGAAGCTTTCTTT. Encoded protein: CASSTGPANTEAFF.

The J gene is TRBJ2-7, the V gene TRBV2, with 7 bases matching TRBD1. V was pared by 6 bases and J by 0 bases, with 8 bases of the junction left unmatched. The CDR3 totals 15 residues. CDR1 and CDR2 from the germline V gene are SNHLY and FYNNEI. In nucleotides, the CDR3 is TGTGCCAGCAGAAACCCGGGACAGAGCTCCTACGAGCAGTACTTC. Protein: CASRNPGQSSYEQYF.

The chain carries TRBV19 and TRBJ2-7; TRBD1 agrees at 8 bases. The CDR3 has 14 amino acids. V gave up 3 bases and J gave up 2 bases; unmatched junction bases: 3. Germline CDR1 reads LNHDA; CDR2 reads SQIVND (reference sequence). The CDR3 region is CASSIAQGAYEQYF. The CDR3 region has the DNA TGTGCCAGTAGTATCGCACAGGGGGCCTACGAGCAGTACTTC. Looking up the rest from reference TRBV19 and TRBJ2-7 gives the full variable domain: DGGITQSPKYLFRKEGQNVTLSCEQNLNHDAMYWYRQDPGQGLRLIYYSQIVNDFQKGDIAEGYSVSREKKESFPLTVTSAQKNPTAFYLCASSIAQGAYEQYFGPGTRLTVT.

This rearrangement joins TRBV29-1 to TRBJ1-5, with D possibly TRBD1 on 5 matching bases. There are 13 residues in the CDR3. Trimming removed 6 bases from V and 1 base from J, with 10 bases in between. CDR1 is SQVTM and CDR2 is ANQGSEA in the germline V gene. CDR3 region: CSVLGGSNQPQHF. The CDR3 DNA follows: TGCAGCGTCCTGGGGGGGAGCAATCAGCCCCAGCATTTT.

The chain is built from TRBV7-8 and TRBJ2-5, with D possibly TRBD1 on 6 matching bases. The CDR3 is 14 amino acids. Deletions cut 2 bases from V and 7 bases from J, with 14 bases between. From germline, CDR1 is SGHVS and CDR2 FQNEAQ. The CDR3 DNA sequence: TGTGCCAGCAGCTTATCCCCAGGGGAAGGGACCCAGTACTTC. Encoded protein: CASSLSPGEGTQYF. The full variable domain, with the rest looked up from reference TRBV7-8 and TRBJ2-5, is GAGVSQSPRYKVAKRGQDVALRCDPISGHVSLFWYQQALGQGPEFLTYFQNEAQLDKSGLPSDRFFAERPEGSVSTLKIQRTQQEDSAVYLCASSLSPGEGTQYFGPGTRLLVL.

V gene TRBV5-1 combines with J gene TRBJ2-5; D is undetermined. Trimming pared 0 bases from V and 2 bases from J, leaving 8 bases between. The CDR3 covers 14 residues. CDR1 is SGHRS and CDR2 is YFSETQ in the germline V gene. Written as DNA, the CDR3 is TGCGCCAGCAGCTTGGGTACAGTTCAAGAGACCCAGTACTTC. Amino acid sequence: CASSLGTVQETQYF.

This chain connects TRBV5-4 to TRBJ2-7, with a possible D match to TRBD1 (5 bases). Trimming left V 1 base short and J 4 bases short, with 9 bases between. The CDR3 extends over 13 amino acids. CDR1 and CDR2 from the germline V gene are SGHNT and YYREEE (reference sequence). CDR3 loop: CASSLPQGYEQYF. The CDR3, as DNA: TGTGCCAGCAGCTTGCCCCAGGGTTACGAGCAGTACTTC.

This chain connects TRBV28 to TRBJ1-1, with D maybe TRBD1 (6 bases). V was clipped by 8 bases and J by 10 bases, with 20 bases between them. This CDR3 is 13 amino acids long. Germline CDR1 MDHEN, CDR2 SYDVKM. The CDR3, as DNA: TGTGCCAGCGGGAACAGGGTTACGGTTTTAGCTTTCTTT. This translates into CASGNRVTVLAFF.

This clone has more than one count but fewer than ten. V is TRBV5-4 and J is TRBJ2-5, with a tentative D call TRBD2 (6 bases). CDR3 length: 14 amino acids. Deletions cut 3 bases from V and 5 bases from J, with 14 bases between. Germline V gene sequence: CDR1 SGHNT, CDR2 YYREEE (reference sequence). The CDR3 nucleotides read TGTGCCAGCAGCTCGATGGTGGGGAGGGAGACCCAGTACTTC. It codes for CASSSMVGRETQYF. The full variable domain, rest sourced from reference TRBV5-4 and TRBJ2-5, is ETGVTQSPTHLIKTRGQQVTLRCSSQSGHNTVSWYQQALGQGPQFIFQYYREEENGRGNFPPRFSGLQFPNYSSELNVNALELDDSALYLCASSSMVGRETQYFGPGTRLLVL.

This clone came up a few times. This sequence joins TRBV15 and TRBJ2-6; unclear D gene. Trimming stripped 3 bases from V and 4 bases from J, with 19 bases between. This CDR3 is 18 amino acids long. The V gene's germline CDR1 is LNHNV and CDR2 YYDKDF (reference sequence). The CDR3 bases are TGTGCCACCAGCAGCCCCCCGGGTGCGCAGCCCGGGGCCAACGTCCTGACTTTC. It yields the protein CATSSPPGAQPGANVLTF.

The rearrangement joins TRBV27 to TRBJ2-7; TRBD2 matches 8 bases. Germline V gives CDR1 MNHEY, CDR2 SMNVEV (reference sequence). V lost 4 bases and J lost 3; bases outside the gene matches: 11. The CDR3 runs to 16 residues. As DNA, the CDR3 is TGTGCCAGCAGTTGGTCAAAGGTAGCGGGGTACTACGAGCAGTACTTC. Translating it yields CASSWSKVAGYYEQYF.

The chain combines TRBV21-1 with TRBJ2-3; the table's D gene call, TRBD1, was not cross checked with the DNA. TRBV21-1 is annotated as a pseudogene. The CDR3 loop spans 19 amino acids. The CDR3 reads CASSKEGWGTQTSTDTQYF. The DNA of the CDR3 is TGTGCCAGCAGCAAAGAGGGCTGGGGGACACAAACTAGCACAGATACGCAGTATTTT.

The chain recombines TRBV28 with TRBJ1-3, with TRBD1 identical over 7 bases. CDR3 length: 13 residues. The trim removed 6 bases at V and 6 bases at J, leaving 5 bases unmatched. The V gene's germline CDR1 is MDHEN and CDR2 SYDVKM. The CDR3 sequence is CASREQGKNTIYF. CDR3 sequence (DNA): TGTGCCAGCAGGGAACAGGGGAAAAACACCATATATTTT.

This chain uses TRBV4-3 with TRBJ2-4; 10 bases are shared with TRBD1. Germline CDR1 is LGHNA and CDR2 is YSLEER. This CDR3 has 18 amino acids. J gave up 1 base and V 0 bases, and 6 bases lay outside the gene matches. DNA of the CDR3: TGCGCCAGCAGCCAAGATCCTAGGACAGGGGGGGCCAAAAACATTCAGTACTTC. Translating it yields CASSQDPRTGGAKNIQYF.

V and J are TRBV7-3 and TRBJ1-2; D uncertain. From germline, CDR1 is SGHTA and CDR2 FQGTGA. The V end lost 6 bases, the J end lost 1 base, and 12 bases lay between the germline ends. The CDR3 loop spans 14 amino acids. CDR3 residues: CASRVDLVNYGYTF. CDR3 DNA sequence: TGTGCCAGCAGGGTCGACCTAGTTAACTATGGCTACACCTTC.

The sample holds a few counts of this clone. V is TRBV9 and J is TRBJ2-4, with 9 nucleotides matching TRBD1. Germline CDR1 SGDLS, CDR2 YYNGEE. The CDR3 contains 15 residues. Losses at the gene ends were 4 bases for V and 2 bases for J; bases not matched to a gene: 4. CDR3 DNA: TGTGCCAGCAGCCCCGGGACAGGGTCCAAAAACATTCAGTACTTC. Its protein product is CASSPGTGSKNIQYF.

This rearrangement joins TRBV14 to TRBJ2-4; 12 bases map to TRBD1. V was pared by 4 bases and J by 5 bases, with 6 bases of the junction left unmatched. The germline CDR1 and CDR2 sequences are SGHDN and FVKESK. The CDR3 is made up of 16 amino acids. The CDR3 DNA is TGTGCCAGCAGCCCGTTCGGGACAGGGGGCCAAAACATTCAGTACTTC. Encoded protein: CASSPFGTGGQNIQYF. Full variable domain (outside the CDR3, taken from reference TRBV14 and TRBJ2-4): EAGVTQFPSHSVIEKGQTVTLRCDPISGHDNLYWYRRVMGKEIKFLLHFVKESKQDESGMPNNRFLAERTGGTYSTLKVQPAELEDSGVYFCASSPFGTGGQNIQYFGAGTRLSVL.

The chain links TRBV30 to TRBJ1-4; maybe TRBD1 (5 bases). The CDR3 loop spans 15 amino acids. Trimming cost V 2 bases and J 8 bases, with 18 bases left between them. Germline CDR1 GTSNPN, CDR2 SVGIG (reference sequence). The CDR3 DNA is TGTGCCTGGAGTAGCAACGGGGCCGGGGGGGAAAAACTGTTTTTT. Amino acids: CAWSSNGAGGEKLFF.

The sample holds a few counts of this clone. The J gene is TRBJ2-7, the V gene TRBV18, with D perhaps TRBD1 (5 bases). The germline V gene has CDR1 KGHSH and CDR2 LQKENI. V lost 6 bases and J 6 bases, leaving 18 bases between the germline ends. CDR3 length equals 14 residues. The CDR3 loop reads CASSPRQGTGEQYF. In DNA form, the CDR3 reads TGTGCCAGCTCCCCGAGGCAGGGAACTGGCGAGCAGTACTTC.

This clone was observed once. This chain joins TRBV30 and TRBJ1-5; perhaps TRBD1 as D (6 bases). V was cut by 0 bases and J by 3 bases, with 18 bases left in between. CDR1 is GTSNPN and CDR2 is SVGIG in the germline V gene (reference sequence). This CDR3 has 17 amino acids. The CDR3 reads CAWSVTKYGQHNQPQHF. The CDR3 bases are TGTGCCTGGAGTGTAACAAAATATGGACAGCACAATCAGCCCCAGCATTTT. Complete variable domain (other parts from reference TRBV30 and TRBJ1-5): SQTIHQWPATLVQPVGSPLSLECTVEGTSNPNLYWYRQAAGRGLQLLFYSVGIGQISSEVPQNLSASRPQDRQFILSSKKLLLSDSGFYLCAWSVTKYGQHNQPQHFGDGTRLSIL.

This chain connects TRBV6-4 to TRBJ1-1; TRBD1 aligns across 8 bases. Germline V gives CDR1 MRHNA, CDR2 SNTAGT. V shed 6 bases and J 1 base; nucleotides not matched to a gene: 7. The length of the CDR3 is 15 residues. The CDR3 sequence is CASSDHRGGNTEAFF. The CDR3 bases are TGTGCCAGCAGCGACCACAGGGGGGGGAACACTGAAGCTTTCTTT.

This chain links TRBV3-1 (or the pseudogene TRBV3-2) with TRBJ1-3; D uncertain. Between the trimmed V and J ends, which lost 4 bases and 7 bases, there was a span of 11 bases. Germline V gives CDR1 LGHDT, CDR2 YNNKEL (reference sequence). This CDR3 is built from 13 residues. This CDR3 reads CASSLPPRNTIYF. As DNA, the CDR3 is TGTGCCAGCAGCCTCCCCCCCCGTAACACCATATATTTT.

This clone has just one count. The rearrangement uses TRBV6-1 and TRBJ2-3, with 9 bases matching TRBD1. Germline V gene lookup returns CDR1 MNHNS and CDR2 SASEGT. This CDR3 contains 17 residues. The V and J ends lost 0 bases and 4 bases, in that order; junction bases with no gene match: 8. CDR3 in amino acids: CASSEAPGTGPADTQYF. CDR3 bases: TGTGCCAGCAGTGAAGCGCCCGGGACAGGGCCGGCAGATACGCAGTATTTT.

This clone appeared once. The rearrangement joins TRBV7-9 to TRBJ1-4, with 8 bases matching TRBD1. With 5 bases clipped from V and 3 bases from J, the junction kept 2 bases outside the gene matches. This CDR3 has 14 residues. CDR1 is SEHNR, CDR2 FQNEAQ, per germline (reference sequence). The CDR3 here is CASSPTGANEKLFF. CDR3 in DNA: TGTGCCAGCAGCCCGACAGGGGCTAATGAAAAACTGTTTTTT.

The J gene is TRBJ2-2, the V gene TRBV7-2; tentative D call: TRBD1 (5 bases). The CDR3 contains 14 residues. CDR1 SGHTA and CDR2 FQGNSA come from the germline V gene. The germline V and J ends were trimmed by 2 bases and 6 bases, with 10 bases remaining between them. CDR3 DNA: TGTGCCAGCAGCTTATTAGGGGTCTCCGGGGAGCTGTTTTTT. As protein: CASSLLGVSGELFF.

This clone was seen once. V usage is TRBV5-1 and J usage is TRBJ2-4; TRBD2 matches 10 bases. Germline CDR1 SGHRS, CDR2 YFSETQ. The CDR3 is 18 residues long. Unmatched junction bases numbered 11, after V lost 3 bases and J lost 2 bases. CDR3 in amino acids: CASSWGLAGDRTKNIQYF. In DNA, the CDR3 is TGCGCCAGCAGCTGGGGCCTAGCGGGAGACCGGACCAAAAACATTCAGTACTTC.

CDR3 sequence reads: CASSQRQGSNTGELFF. The DNA of the CDR3 is TGTGCCAGCAGCCAGAGACAGGGGTCGAACACCGGGGAGCTGTTTTTT. The chain uses TRBV4-2 and TRBJ2-2, with 8 bases aligning to TRBD1. Germline V gives CDR1 LGHNA, CDR2 YNFKEQ. The junction had 3 bases not matched to a gene; V was cut back by 3 bases and J by 0 bases. CDR3 length equals 16 residues.

The V gene is TRBV9, the J gene TRBJ1-5, with D tentatively TRBD1 (5 bases). Germline assignment: CDR1 SGDLS and CDR2 YYNGEE. The CDR3 has 14 residues. Trimming shortened V by 3 bases and J by 7 bases, and 14 bases separated the two germline ends. The CDR3 nucleotides are TGTGCCAGCAGCGCGCGGGGGGTGGGCCAGCCCCAGCATTTT. It translates to CASSARGVGQPQHF.